This TCR beta chain was captured by sequencing in a study of blood T cells in healthy people across ages. Study-wide findings and caveats: Across samples, TCR beta diversity tracked strongly with naive T cell percentage. Older age went with lower TCR beta diversity per million T cells, in a roughly linear way.

Alongside a J-beta primer mix, a sample-barcoded 5' primer served in a second PCR lasting 7 to 11 cycles. With 12 random nucleotides, a template-switch adaptor tagged each individual cDNA molecule. TCRdb re-called the 5' RACE reads with MiXCR, one entry per CDR3 protein. The sample includes about 1.8 million distinct CDR3 sequences, 49% of them seen just once. All donors came from Russia, were Caucasian and healthy, and spanned ages roughly 6 to 95. Remarks on this clonotype: The antigen is undetermined.

This CDR3 is 16 amino acids long. Germline loops: CDR1 SGHTA, CDR2 FQGNSA. V was cut by 5 bases and J by 7 bases, with 20 bases left in between. The rearrangement joins TRBV7-2 to TRBJ1-4; D possibly corresponds to TRBD1 (5 bases). The sample comprised blood. The clonotype comes from a woman aged 40 to 50 in good health. CDR3 DNA sequence: TGTGCCAGCAGCCGCGATCTTAGGGGAGGTGGTGAAAAACTGTTTTTT. This codes for CASSRDLRGGGEKLFF.